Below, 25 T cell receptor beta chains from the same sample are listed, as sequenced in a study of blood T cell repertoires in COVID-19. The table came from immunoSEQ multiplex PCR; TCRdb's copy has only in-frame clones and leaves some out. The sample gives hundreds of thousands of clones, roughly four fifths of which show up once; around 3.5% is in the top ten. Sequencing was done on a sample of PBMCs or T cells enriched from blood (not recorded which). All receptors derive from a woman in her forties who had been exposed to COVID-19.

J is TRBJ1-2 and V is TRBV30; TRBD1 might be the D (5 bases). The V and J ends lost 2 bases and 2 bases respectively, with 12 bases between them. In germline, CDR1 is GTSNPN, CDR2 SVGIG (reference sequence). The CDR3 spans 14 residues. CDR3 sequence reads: CAWSPQGVNYGYTF. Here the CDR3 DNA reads TGTGCCTGGAGTCCCCAGGGTGTCAACTATGGCTACACCTTC.

The CDR3 region is CSAQGFLAGELFF. CDR3 coding DNA: TGCAGCGCACAGGGTTTTCTCGCCGGGGAGCTGTTTTTT. The V call is TRBV29-1, the J call TRBJ2-2, with D possibly matching TRBD1 (6 bases). Trimming cost V 7 bases and J 6 bases, with 15 bases left between them. Germline values: CDR1 SQVTM, CDR2 ANQGSEA. CDR3 size: 13 residues.

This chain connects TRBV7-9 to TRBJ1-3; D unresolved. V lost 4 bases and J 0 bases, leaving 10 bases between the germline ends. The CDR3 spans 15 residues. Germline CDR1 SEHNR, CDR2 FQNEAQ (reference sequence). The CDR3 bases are TGTGCCAGCAGCTCAGGTGATGACTCTGGAAACACCATATATTTT. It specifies CASSSGDDSGNTIYF.

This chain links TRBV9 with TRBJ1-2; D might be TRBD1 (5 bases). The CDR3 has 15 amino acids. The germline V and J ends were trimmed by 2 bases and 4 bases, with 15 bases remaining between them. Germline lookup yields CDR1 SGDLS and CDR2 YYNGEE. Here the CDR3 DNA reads TGTGCCAGCAGCGTGGGGCAGGGCCTCGGCTATGGCTACACCTTC. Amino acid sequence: CASSVGQGLGYGYTF.

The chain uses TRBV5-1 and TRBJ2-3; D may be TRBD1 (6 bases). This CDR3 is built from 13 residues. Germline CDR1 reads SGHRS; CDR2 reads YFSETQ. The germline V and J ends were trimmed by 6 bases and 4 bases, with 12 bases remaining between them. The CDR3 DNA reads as TGCGCCAGCACCGCTGGGGGCGCAGATACGCAGTATTTT. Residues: CASTAGGADTQYF. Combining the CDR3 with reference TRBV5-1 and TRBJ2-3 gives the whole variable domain KAGVTQTPRYLIKTRGQQVTLSCSPISGHRSVSWYQQTPGQGLQFLFEYFSETQRNKGNFPGRFSGRQFSNSRSEMNVSTLELGDSALYLCASTAGGADTQYFGPGTRLTVL.

The CDR3 reads CASSPQGDYGYTF. CDR3 coding DNA: TGTGCCAGCAGTCCACAGGGGGACTATGGCTACACCTTC. The V call is TRBV27, the J call TRBJ1-2, with 8 bases matching TRBD1. Trimming at V came to 5 bases and at J to 3 bases, leaving 2 bases not matched to a gene. The germline V gene encodes CDR1 MNHEY and CDR2 SMNVEV (reference sequence). The CDR3 is 13 residues long.

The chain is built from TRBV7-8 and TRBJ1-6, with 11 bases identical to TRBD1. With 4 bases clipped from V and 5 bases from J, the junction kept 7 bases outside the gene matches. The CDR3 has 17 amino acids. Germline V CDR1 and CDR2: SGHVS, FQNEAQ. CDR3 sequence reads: CASSSPDRGRNNSPLHF. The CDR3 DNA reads TGTGCCAGCAGCTCGCCGGACAGGGGGCGGAATAATTCACCCCTCCACTTT.

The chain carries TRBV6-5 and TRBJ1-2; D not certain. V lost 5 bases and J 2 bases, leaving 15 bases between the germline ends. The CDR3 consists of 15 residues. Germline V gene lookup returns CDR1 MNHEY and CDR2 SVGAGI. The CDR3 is CASSTDGGANYGYTF. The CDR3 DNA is TGTGCCAGCAGTACAGATGGTGGCGCAAACTATGGCTACACCTTC.

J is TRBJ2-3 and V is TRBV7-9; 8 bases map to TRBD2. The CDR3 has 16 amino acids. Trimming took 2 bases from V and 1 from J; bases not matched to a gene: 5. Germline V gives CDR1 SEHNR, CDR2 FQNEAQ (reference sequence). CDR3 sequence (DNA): TGTGCCAGCAGCTTACCGGGGGGGTCCGGCACAGATACGCAGTATTTT. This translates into CASSLPGGSGTDTQYF.

For the CDR3, the DNA is TGCGCCAGCAGCCAAGAATTAGGGGGGGCTTATACTTACACTGAAGCTTTCTTT. Its translation: CASSQELGGAYTYTEAFF. V and J are TRBV4-3 and TRBJ1-1; D perhaps matches TRBD1 (6 bases). Per the germline V gene, CDR1 is LGHNA and CDR2 is YSLEER. The CDR3 contains 18 residues. Trimming took 0 bases from V and 3 from J, leaving 20 bases between them.

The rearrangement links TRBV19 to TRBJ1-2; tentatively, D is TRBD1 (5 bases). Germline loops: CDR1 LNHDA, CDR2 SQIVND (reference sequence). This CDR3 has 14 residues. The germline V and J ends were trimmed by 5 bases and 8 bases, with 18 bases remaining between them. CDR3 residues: CASSPRGRAGGYTF. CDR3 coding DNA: TGTGCCAGTAGTCCCCGGGGGAGGGCTGGCGGCTACACCTTC.

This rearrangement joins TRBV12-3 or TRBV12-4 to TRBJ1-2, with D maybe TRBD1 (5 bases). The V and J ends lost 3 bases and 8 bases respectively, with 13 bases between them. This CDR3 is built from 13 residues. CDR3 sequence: CASSFLGPGGYTF. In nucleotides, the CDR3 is TGTGCCAGCAGTTTTCTGGGGCCCGGGGGCTACACCTTC.

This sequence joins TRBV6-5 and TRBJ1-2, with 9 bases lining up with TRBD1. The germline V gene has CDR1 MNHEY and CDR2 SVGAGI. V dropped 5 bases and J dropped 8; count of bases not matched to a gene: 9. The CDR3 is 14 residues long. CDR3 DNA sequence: TGTGCCAGCAGTCGCTCACAGGGGGCGGGCGGCTACACCTTC. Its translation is CASSRSQGAGGYTF.

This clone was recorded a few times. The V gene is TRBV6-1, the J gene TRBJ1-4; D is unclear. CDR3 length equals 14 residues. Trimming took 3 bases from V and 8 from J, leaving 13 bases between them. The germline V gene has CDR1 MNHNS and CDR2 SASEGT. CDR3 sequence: CASSESQDVEKLFF. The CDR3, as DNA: TGTGCCAGCAGTGAGTCCCAGGATGTGGAAAAACTGTTTTTT.

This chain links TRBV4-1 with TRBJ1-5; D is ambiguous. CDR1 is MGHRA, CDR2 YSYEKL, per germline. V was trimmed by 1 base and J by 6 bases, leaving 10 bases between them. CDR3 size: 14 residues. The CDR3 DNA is TGCGCCAGCAGCCAAGCTTCTATCGGTCAGCCCCAGCATTTT. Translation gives CASSQASIGQPQHF.

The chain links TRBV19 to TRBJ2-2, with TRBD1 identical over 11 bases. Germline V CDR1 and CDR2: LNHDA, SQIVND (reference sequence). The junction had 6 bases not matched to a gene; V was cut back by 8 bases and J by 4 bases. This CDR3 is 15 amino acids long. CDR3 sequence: CASGVGTGGTGELFF. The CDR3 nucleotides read TGTGCCAGTGGGGTAGGGACAGGGGGCACCGGGGAGCTGTTTTTT.

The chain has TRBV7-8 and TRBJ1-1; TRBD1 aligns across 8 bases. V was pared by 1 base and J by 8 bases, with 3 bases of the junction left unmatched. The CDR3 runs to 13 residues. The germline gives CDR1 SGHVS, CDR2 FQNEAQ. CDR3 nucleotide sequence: TGTGCCAGCAGCTTAGACCGGGACAGGGAAGCTTTCTTT. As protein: CASSLDRDREAFF.

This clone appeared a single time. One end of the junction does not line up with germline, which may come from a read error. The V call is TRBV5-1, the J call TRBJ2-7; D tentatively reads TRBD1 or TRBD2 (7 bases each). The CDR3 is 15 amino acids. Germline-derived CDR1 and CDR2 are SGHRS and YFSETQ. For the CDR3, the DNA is TGCGCCCGCAGCTTGGGGGGGGACAGCTCCTACGAGCAGTACTTC. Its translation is CARSLGGDSSYEQYF.

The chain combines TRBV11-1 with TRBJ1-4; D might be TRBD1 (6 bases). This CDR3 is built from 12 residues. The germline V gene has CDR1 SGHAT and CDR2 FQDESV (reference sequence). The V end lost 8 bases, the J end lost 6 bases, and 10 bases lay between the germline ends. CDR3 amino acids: CASEGVDEKLFF. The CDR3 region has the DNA TGTGCCAGCGAGGGGGTCGATGAAAAACTGTTTTTT.

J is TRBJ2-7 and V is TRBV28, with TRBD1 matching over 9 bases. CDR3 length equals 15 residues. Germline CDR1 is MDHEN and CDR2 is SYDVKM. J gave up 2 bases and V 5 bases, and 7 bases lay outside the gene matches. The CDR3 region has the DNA TGTGCCAGCAGTCCGACGACAGGGGGGACCTACGAGCAGTACTTC. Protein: CASSPTTGGTYEQYF.

The CDR3 here is CATSRDPGTGNSPTFF. CDR3 in DNA: TGTGCCACCAGCAGAGACCCCGGGACAGGAAATTCCCCGACGTTCTTC. V usage is TRBV15 and J usage is TRBJ2-1, with 8 nucleotides matching TRBD1. The germline gives CDR1 LNHNV, CDR2 YYDKDF (reference sequence). With 0 bases clipped from V and 15 bases from J, the junction kept 16 bases outside the gene matches. CDR3 length equals 16 residues. The whole variable domain, filled in from reference TRBV15 and TRBJ2-1, reads DAMVIQNPRYQVTQFGKPVTLSCSQTLNHNVMYWYQQKSSQAPKLLFHYYDKDFNNEADTPDNFQSRRPNTSFCFLDIRSPGLGDTAMYLCATSRDPGTGNSPTFFGPGTRLTVL.

The CDR3 here is CSVWRGDMYGYTF. The CDR3 DNA reads TGCAGCGTATGGAGGGGAGACATGTATGGCTACACCTTC. The chain joins TRBV29-1 to TRBJ1-2; TRBD1 is a possible D gene (5 bases). The V and J ends lost 6 bases and 5 bases respectively, with 16 bases between them. CDR3 length: 13 residues. CDR1 and CDR2 (germline): SQVTM, ANQGSEA.

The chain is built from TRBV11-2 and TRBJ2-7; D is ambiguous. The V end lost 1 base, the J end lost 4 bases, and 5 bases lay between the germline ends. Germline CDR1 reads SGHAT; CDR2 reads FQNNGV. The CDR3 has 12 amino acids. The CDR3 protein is CASSLGRYEQYF. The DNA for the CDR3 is TGTGCCAGCAGCTTAGGGCGGTACGAGCAGTACTTC.

Written as DNA, the CDR3 is TGTGCCAGCAGCCCCACACTCGGAGCAGATACGCAGTATTTT. Its translation is CASSPTLGADTQYF. The chain links TRBV5-5 to TRBJ2-3; D is ambiguous. The germline V gene encodes CDR1 SGHKS and CDR2 YYEKEE (reference sequence). The ends were cut back, 4 bases at V and 4 bases at J, with 13 bases in the middle. The CDR3 runs 14 residues.

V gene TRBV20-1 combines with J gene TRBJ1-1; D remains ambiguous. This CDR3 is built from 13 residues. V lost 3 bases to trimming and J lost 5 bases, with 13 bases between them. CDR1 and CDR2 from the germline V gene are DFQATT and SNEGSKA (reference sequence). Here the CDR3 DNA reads TGCAGTGCTAGTAAGAATATCGGGACTGAAGCTTTCTTT. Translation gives CSASKNIGTEAFF.